This T cell receptor (beta chain) is from a study of cytomegalovirus exposure and HLA in healthy donors (dated by TCRdb to the late 2010s). Some background on the complete study: A later analysis indicated that the roughly 130 validation repertoires were generated on the platform also employed for the approximately 670 repertoires of the first cohort. The study aimed to test whether cataloging public T cell receptors could reveal signatures of past pathogen exposure. In addition to the first cohort of hundreds of subjects, a separate validation cohort of approximately 130 different subjects was used. To predict cytomegalovirus infection status, the study combined high-throughput TCR immunosequencing, statistical association of individual TCRs with disease status, and machine learning. The paper as a whole reports these results and caveats: According to the authors, the approach could potentially be generalized to other disease states and immunological phenotypes. A later analysis lacked HLA typing for the validation cohort, so it scored co-occurrence in that cohort across all 110 or so repertoires. The study gave a list of 150 to 200 TCR beta chains associated with cytomegalovirus. While some public TCRs were present in many individuals, most TCR sequences turned up only very rarely across donors. A few of the identified cytomegalovirus-associated TCR beta chains were confirmed in vitro to be specific for cytomegalovirus antigens. Subsequent analysis determined that TCRs grouped into clusters in the first cohort also showed a tendency toward co-occurrence across the 120 or so validation repertoires, and approximately 94% of cluster scores exceeded 0. In both the original and validation cohorts, the classifier was reported to diagnose cytomegalovirus status with high specificity and sensitivity.

Of note for this clone: Its antigen is currently not known. No base quality information exists; no much larger clone differs at one position.

The library relied on the immunoSEQ multiplex PCR assay. Per the authors' processing: A statistical classification framework was built to diagnose cytomegalovirus status from the catalog of TCR beta chain sequences. Here the immuneACCESS table is served through TCRdb, limited to in-frame sequences with V and J called. Missing clones are a known gap in these copies; in checked studies unresolved V genes cover under half, and the rest lacks a known reason. The D gene and trimming were derived from the DNA, and the V and J assignments and clone size from that table. This sample gives under 200,000 clones in total; approximately 80% of them show up just once. Roughly 7% of the sample lies in the top ten. The donors were included in the validation cohort of roughly 130 subjects, a group kept apart from the roughly 610-subject first cohort. Clipping removes 3 bases from V and 4 bases from J, with 5 as the unmatched junction base count. The CDR3 starts with the cysteine, ends with the phenylalanine, and has 15 residues. Left in the record is the CDR3 DNA by itself, 45 bases read in frame from the first base. The germline V gene specifies SGHTA as CDR1 and FQGNSA as CDR2.

The sequence links TRBV7-2 to TRBJ2-2, with 7 central nucleotides matching TRBD1. This TCR was recovered from a man between 18 and 35 years old in good health and CMV-seropositive. Sequenced: PBMCs. The CDR3 region: CASSFRQGGTGELFF. The DNA sequence reads TGTGCCAGCAGCTTTCGACAGGGCGGCACCGGGGAGCTGTTTTTT.